A single sample is the source of the 21 T cell receptor beta chains below, sequenced in a study of technical replicates of blood from four donors. Generated by immunoSEQ multiplex PCR, the TCRdb table keeps only in-frame clones and is missing some. Of approximately 41,000 clones listed, 95% to 97% are singletons. The sample comprised T cells isolated from PBMCs. The source is a human donor in good health.

The rearrangement uses TRBV10-2 and TRBJ1-1; TRBD1 agrees at 7 bases. In germline, CDR1 is WSHSY, CDR2 SAAADI. The CDR3 has 14 amino acids. Germline trimming cut 3 bases from V and 6 bases from J; bases unmatched to any gene: 7. The CDR3 DNA is TGCGCCAGCAGTGAAGACAGGGAAGTAGCTGAAGCTTTCTTT. Protein: CASSEDREVAEAFF.

The CDR3 coding sequence is TGCGCCAGCAGCTTGGGCGGCTACGAGCAGTACTTC. Residues: CASSLGGYEQYF. The V call is TRBV5-1, the J call TRBJ2-7; D gene uncertain. Germline CDR1 SGHRS, CDR2 YFSETQ. The V end was cut by 0 bases, the J end by 3 bases, with 4 bases between. The CDR3 spans 12 residues.

This chain connects TRBV11-3 to TRBJ1-1, with D perhaps TRBD1 (5 bases). V was pared by 5 bases and J by 8 bases, with 12 bases between. Germline CDR1 SGHNT, CDR2 YENEEA. The CDR3 has 12 amino acids. The CDR3 DNA follows: TGTGCCAGCAGCCGACAGCGATTAGAAGCTTTCTTT. It is translated as CASSRQRLEAFF.

J is TRBJ2-7 and V is TRBV11-3; weak D call: TRBD2 (6 bases). This CDR3 spans 15 amino acids. Germline V gene data show CDR1 as SGHNT and CDR2 as YENEEA. V was cut by 5 bases and J by 2 bases, with 16 bases left in between. The DNA of the CDR3 is TGTGCCAGCAGCACCCCCCGGGGGTTCGCCTACGAGCAGTACTTC. Translating gives CASSTPRGFAYEQYF.

The table lists this clone with a count of one. J is TRBJ2-3 and V is TRBV27; D remains unclear. This CDR3 is built from 15 residues. V was shortened by 0 bases and J by 1 base, with 8 bases between the two germline ends. The germline V gene encodes CDR1 MNHEY and CDR2 SMNVEV (reference sequence). The CDR3 DNA reads as TGTGCCAGCAGTTTATCGTTCCAGGGCACAGATACGCAGTATTTT. Translation gives CASSLSFQGTDTQYF.

The chain has TRBV29-1 and TRBJ1-1, with TRBD1 as a possible D gene (5 bases). In germline, CDR1 is SQVTM, CDR2 ANQGSEA. V was clipped by 4 bases and J by 5 bases, with 11 bases between them. This CDR3 region has 12 residues. Here the CDR3 reads CSVGRQHTEAFF. The CDR3 DNA reads TGCAGCGTTGGAAGACAGCATACTGAAGCTTTCTTT.

The chain uses TRBV15 and TRBJ1-1; no clear D. This CDR3 is 13 amino acids long. Trimming left V 0 bases short and J 6 bases short, with 8 bases between. Germline CDR1 reads LNHNV; CDR2 reads YYDKDF (reference sequence). The CDR3 spells CATSRDSDSEAFF. The DNA of the CDR3 is TGTGCCACCAGCAGAGATTCGGACTCTGAAGCTTTCTTT.

The chain links TRBV29-1 to TRBJ1-1; D ambiguous. The CDR3 runs to 14 residues. The V gene's germline CDR1 is SQVTM and CDR2 ANQGSEA. Trimming took off 0 bases at V and 6 bases at J, with 14 bases between the two ends. The CDR3 region is CSVEDLGVIAEAFF. CDR3 nucleotide sequence: TGCAGCGTTGAAGATCTCGGGGTGATTGCTGAAGCTTTCTTT.

This sequence joins TRBV7-9 and TRBJ2-1, with D maybe TRBD1 (6 bases). CDR1 and CDR2 from the germline V gene are SEHNR and FQNEAQ (reference sequence). The CDR3 loop spans 14 amino acids. The V end was cut by 4 bases, the J end by 3 bases, with 10 bases between. The CDR3 DNA is TGTGCCAGCAGCTCCCAGGGGAACTACAATGAGCAGTTCTTC. Translation: CASSSQGNYNEQFF.

This clone has just a few counts. The rearrangement joins TRBV29-1 to TRBJ1-1; unclear D gene. The CDR3 is made up of 13 amino acids. CDR1 and CDR2 from the germline V gene are SQVTM and ANQGSEA. V shed 1 base and J shed 0 bases, with 6 bases lying between them. CDR3: CSVEGRMNTEAFF. DNA of the CDR3: TGCAGCGTTGAAGGGCGGATGAACACTGAAGCTTTCTTT. The entire variable domain, with the rest obtained from reference TRBV29-1 and TRBJ1-1, is as follows: SAVISQKPSRDICQRGTSLTIQCQVDSQVTMMFWYRQQPGQSLTLIATANQGSEATYESGFVIDKFPISRPNLTFSTLTVSNMSPEDSSIYLCSVEGRMNTEAFFGQGTRLTVV.

V gene TRBV10-2 combines with J gene TRBJ1-3; 9 positions agree with TRBD1. Losses at the gene ends were 5 bases for V and 4 bases for J; bases not matched to a gene: 3. Per germline, CDR1 WSHSY and CDR2 SAAADI. The CDR3 has 14 residues. The CDR3 bases are TGCGCCAGCAGTACGGACAGGGGAGGAAACACCATATATTTT. Its protein product is CASSTDRGGNTIYF.

This clone is a singleton in its sample. V and J are TRBV6-1 and TRBJ2-3; TRBD1 might be the D (5 bases). The germline gives CDR1 MNHNS, CDR2 SASEGT. This CDR3 is 12 amino acids long. V lost 8 bases and J 1 base, leaving 7 bases between the germline ends. For the CDR3, the DNA is TGTGCCAGCTCAGGGCGCACAGATACGCAGTATTTT. Its protein is CASSGRTDTQYF.

The chain couples TRBV6-1 to TRBJ2-7, with TRBD2 identical over 9 bases. The V and J ends lost 2 bases and 3 bases, in that order; junction bases with no gene match: 5. The CDR3 is made up of 15 amino acids. CDR1 MNHNS and CDR2 SASEGT come from the germline V gene. The CDR3 sequence: CASSELAGILYEQYF. The DNA of the CDR3 is TGTGCCAGCAGTGAACTAGCGGGAATTCTCTACGAGCAGTACTTC.

The CDR3 DNA reads TGTGCCAGCAGTATGCAGTTTAGCAATCAGCCCCAGCATTTT. Its translation: CASSMQFSNQPQHF. The chain employs TRBV28 and TRBJ1-5; D is undetermined. This CDR3 has 14 residues. V was shortened by 5 bases and J by 0 bases, with 8 bases between the two germline ends. Germline CDR1 and CDR2: MDHEN and SYDVKM.

This CDR3 is CASRDRTNQPQHF. CDR3 DNA sequence: TGTGCCAGCAGGGACAGGACAAATCAGCCCCAGCATTTT. The rearrangement uses TRBV6-5 and TRBJ1-5; 7 nucleotides line up with TRBD1. V shed 6 bases and J 4 bases; nucleotides not matched to a gene: 3. The CDR3 has 13 residues. Germline V CDR1 and CDR2: MNHEY, SVGAGI.

J is TRBJ2-3 and V is TRBV5-5; no reliable D call. The CDR3 consists of 15 residues. Trimming pared 3 bases from V and 0 bases from J, leaving 11 bases between. Germline CDR1 reads SGHKS; CDR2 reads YYEKEE (reference sequence). The DNA for the CDR3 is TGTGCCAGCAGCTCGTCCCCCTTTAGCACAGATACGCAGTATTTT. This encodes CASSSSPFSTDTQYF.

The V and J genes are TRBV2 and TRBJ1-2; D uncertain. This CDR3 spans 13 amino acids. Germline V lookup: CDR1 SNHLY, CDR2 FYNNEI. Trimming left V 4 bases short and J 0 bases short, with 6 bases between. The CDR3 reads CASSVGPNYGYTF. The CDR3 region has the DNA TGTGCCAGCAGTGTGGGCCCTAACTATGGCTACACCTTC.

The rearrangement uses TRBV5-1 and TRBJ2-2; D might be TRBD2 (6 bases). This CDR3 has 13 residues. Germline lookup yields CDR1 SGHRS and CDR2 YFSETQ. The germline V and J ends were trimmed by 2 bases and 5 bases, with 7 bases remaining between them. The CDR3 nucleotides are TGCGCCAGCAGCTTTGGACTAACCGGGGAGCTGTTTTTT. Translation: CASSFGLTGELFF.

CDR3 DNA: TGCGCCAGCAGCCAAGATAGGGGACAGGGAGGCGAGCAGTACTTC. The encoded protein is CASSQDRGQGGEQYF. The chain has TRBV4-1 and TRBJ2-7; 9 bases match TRBD1. There are 15 residues in the CDR3. The J segment lost 6 bases and the V segment lost 0 bases, leaving 6 bases of the junction unmatched. The germline gives CDR1 MGHRA, CDR2 YSYEKL.

V and J are TRBV7-9 and TRBJ1-1; D remains ambiguous. CDR1 is SEHNR, CDR2 FQNEAQ, per germline (reference sequence). The CDR3 totals 15 residues. Trimming stripped 5 bases from V and 6 bases from J, with 19 bases between. CDR3 DNA sequence: TGTGCCAGCAGCCTACAGTTACCCAAGTCCTCTGAAGCTTTCTTT. Translated, it gives CASSLQLPKSSEAFF.

DNA for the CDR3: TGTGCCATCAGTGATGAGGGGGCAGAAACAGAAGCTTTCTTT. It is translated as CAISDEGAETEAFF. The chain carries TRBV10-3 and TRBJ1-1; 7 bases align to TRBD1. V trimming: 3 bases; J trimming: 8 bases; junction bases outside the gene matches: 9. The germline V gene encodes CDR1 ENHRY and CDR2 SYGVKD. CDR3 length equals 14 residues.